This record concerns one T cell receptor (beta chain) sequence. Trimming left V 6 bases short and J 0 bases short, with 8 bases between. CDR1 and CDR2 (germline): ENHRY, SYGVKD. CDR3 length equals 13 residues. This specimen belongs to a study of blood T cell repertoires in COVID-19. The wider study: Donors in the United States, Italy and Spain gave samples during acute or convalescent COVID-19. T cells, B-cell-depleted T cells, or PBMCs provided the cDNA or gDNA that served as material.

The data were produced by immunoSEQ multiplex PCR, yet TCRdb's version contains in-frame clones alone and is incomplete. The table records 180,000 or so clones, more than 65% of them present only once. The receptor was derived from a human donor with acute or convalescent COVID-19. The donor label of this sample is uncertain. The sample comprised peripheral blood. The rearrangement joins TRBV10-3 to TRBJ1-2; no clear D. The CDR3, as DNA: TGTGCCATCAGCGACAATGCTAACTATGGCTACACCTTC. Its protein is CAISDNANYGYTF.